These 9 T cell receptor beta chains were sequenced from one sample in a study of cytomegalovirus exposure and HLA in healthy donors. PCR employed 60 Vbeta and 13 Jbeta primers. Libraries were prepared by immunoSEQ multiplex PCR; TCRdb keeps only in-frame clonotypes and omits some of them. The data show about 160,000 clones, approximately 84% seen once. The sample comprised PBMCs. These receptors all come from a male donor in good health and CMV-seropositive.

The chain employs TRBV19 and TRBJ2-1; TRBD1 aligns across 7 bases. Trimming cost V 3 bases and J 9 bases; bases outside gene matches: 8. Germline CDR1 LNHDA, CDR2 SQIVND (reference sequence). The CDR3 totals 14 residues. CDR3 amino acids: CASSIPGGVSEQFF. The CDR3 DNA follows: TGTGCCAGTAGTATTCCAGGGGGAGTCAGTGAGCAGTTCTTC.

The chain uses TRBV7-2 and TRBJ2-7, with 7 bases identical to TRBD2. V was pared by 1 base and J by 5 bases, with 5 bases of the junction left unmatched. The CDR3 has 14 residues. Germline V gene data show CDR1 as SGHTA and CDR2 as FQGNSA. This chain's CDR3 is CASSLGGGNHEQYF. The CDR3 DNA is TGTGCCAGCAGCTTAGGGGGGGGGAACCACGAGCAGTACTTC.

This chain uses TRBV29-1 with TRBJ1-2; TRBD1 matches 7 bases. J lost 6 bases, V lost 4 bases, and 8 bases had no gene match. Germline CDR1 reads SQVTM; CDR2 reads ANQGSEA. CDR3 size: 13 residues. CDR3 in DNA: TGCAGCGTTGTGGCAGGGGGGAAAAATGGCTACACCTTC. As protein: CSVVAGGKNGYTF. Combining the CDR3 with reference TRBV29-1 and TRBJ1-2 gives the whole variable domain SAVISQKPSRDICQRGTSLTIQCQVDSQVTMMFWYRQQPGQSLTLIATANQGSEATYESGFVIDKFPISRPNLTFSTLTVSNMSPEDSSIYLCSVVAGGKNGYTFGSGTRLTVV.

The chain employs TRBV7-6 and TRBJ2-7; 14 bases fit TRBD2. Germline V gives CDR1 SGHVS, CDR2 FNYEAQ. V shed 5 bases and J 5 bases; nucleotides not matched to a gene: 5. CDR3 size: 15 residues. The chain's CDR3 is CASSVGTSGSDEQYF. CDR3 nucleotides: TGTGCCAGCAGCGTCGGGACTAGCGGGAGTGACGAGCAGTACTTC.

This clone was detected a few times. J is TRBJ2-5 and V is TRBV6-1, with D perhaps matching TRBD2 (6 bases). Trimming pared 4 bases from V and 5 bases from J, leaving 8 bases between. CDR1 MNHNS and CDR2 SASEGT come from the germline V gene. This CDR3 spans 12 amino acids. The CDR3 DNA sequence: TGTGCCAGCAGTGGTAGCGGTGAGACCCAGTACTTC. Its protein product is CASSGSGETQYF.

The chain carries TRBV28 and TRBJ1-1; a possible D gene is TRBD1 (5 bases). Trimming removed 6 bases at V and 5 bases at J, with 16 bases between. The CDR3 loop spans 14 amino acids. CDR1 is MDHEN, CDR2 SYDVKM, per germline. The CDR3 loop reads CASRLSGRWTEAFF. The CDR3 DNA is TGTGCCAGCAGATTGTCAGGGAGGTGGACTGAAGCTTTCTTT.

The rearrangement uses TRBV11-3 and TRBJ2-1; 10 positions match TRBD1. Trimming removed 5 bases from V and 8 bases from J; junction bases left unmatched: 9. Germline values: CDR1 SGHNT, CDR2 YENEEA. This CDR3 is 15 amino acids long. The CDR3 DNA reads as TGTGCCAGCAGCAGAGACAGGGGGCTTACGGATGAGCAGTTCTTC. It yields the protein CASSRDRGLTDEQFF.

This chain links TRBV15 with TRBJ2-6; TRBD1 matches 12 bases. Germline V lookup: CDR1 LNHNV, CDR2 YYDKDF (reference sequence). V was pared by 0 bases and J by 4 bases, with 10 bases of the junction left unmatched. The CDR3 spans 20 residues. The CDR3 is CATSRDGRDRGRHGANVLTF. The CDR3 nucleotides are TGTGCCACCAGCAGAGATGGTAGGGACAGGGGGCGACACGGGGCCAACGTCCTGACTTTC. Complete variable domain (other parts from reference TRBV15 and TRBJ2-6): DAMVIQNPRYQVTQFGKPVTLSCSQTLNHNVMYWYQQKSSQAPKLLFHYYDKDFNNEADTPDNFQSRRPNTSFCFLDIRSPGLGDTAMYLCATSRDGRDRGRHGANVLTFGAGSRLTVL.

A few counts support this clone. The chain links TRBV15 to TRBJ2-7, with 9 positions matching TRBD1. This CDR3 has 12 residues. The germline gives CDR1 LNHNV, CDR2 YYDKDF (reference sequence). J was trimmed by 5 bases and V by 7 bases; bases with no gene match: 3. CDR3 DNA sequence: TGTGCCACCATGGGACAGGGAGACGAGCAGTACTTC. Residues: CATMGQGDEQYF.